Shown below are 18 T cell receptor beta chains from a single sample sequenced in a study of blood T cells in healthy people across ages. Using a J-beta primer mix together with a sample-barcoded 5' primer, a second PCR was run for 7 to 11 cycles. Each CDR3 protein gets one entry after TCRdb re-called the 5' RACE reads with MiXCR. The profile shows some 1.5 million distinct CDR3 sequences, about 30% of them singletons. The sequenced sample consisted of blood. The receptors here all came from a woman in her 30s in good health.

V usage is TRBV4-1 and J usage is TRBJ2-7; 7 positions match TRBD2. Looked up from germline, CDR1 is MGHRA and CDR2 is YSYEKL. V shed 2 bases, J shed 0 bases, and the junction held 4 bases outside the gene matches. The CDR3 length is 15 residues. The CDR3 bases are TGCGCCAGCAGCCAAATTAGCGGGTTCTCCTACGAGCAGTACTTC. It yields the protein CASSQISGFSYEQYF.

This clonotype appeared a few times. V usage is TRBV27 and J usage is TRBJ1-6; 7 bases align to TRBD1. Losses at the gene ends were 4 bases for V and 10 bases for J; bases not matched to a gene: 4. Looked up from germline, CDR1 is MNHEY and CDR2 is SMNVEV (reference sequence). The CDR3 extends over 13 amino acids. This CDR3 is CASSYRGDSPLHF. CDR3 nucleotide sequence: TGTGCCAGCAGTTACAGGGGAGACTCACCCCTCCACTTT.

The sample holds many counts of this clonotype. V is TRBV29-1 and J is TRBJ2-5; 7 bases are a match to TRBD2. This CDR3 comprises 13 residues. After removal of 4 bases from V and 5 bases from J, the junction contained 7 bases not matched to a gene. CDR1 is SQVTM, CDR2 ANQGSEA, per germline. The CDR3 is CSVASGAGETQYF. In DNA, the CDR3 is TGCAGCGTTGCAAGCGGGGCAGGGGAGACCCAGTACTTC.

This chain links TRBV20-1 with TRBJ2-3; D tentatively reads TRBD1 or TRBD2 (5 bases each). V was trimmed by 5 bases and J by 1 base, leaving 10 bases between them. Germline-derived CDR1 and CDR2 are DFQATT and SNEGSKA (reference sequence). CDR3 length: 13 amino acids. Here the CDR3 DNA reads TGCAGTGCTTGGGACGGTGGCACAGATACGCAGTATTTT. Translating it yields CSAWDGGTDTQYF.

The chain couples TRBV30 to TRBJ2-4; the D is unclear. Trimming took off 3 bases at V and 8 bases at J, with 14 bases between the two ends. The CDR3 contains 13 residues. CDR1 and CDR2 (germline): GTSNPN, SVGIG (reference sequence). The CDR3 reads CAWRVMGYDIQYF. Written as DNA, the CDR3 is TGTGCCTGGAGGGTAATGGGGTATGACATTCAGTACTTC.

The gene calls are TRBV11-2 and TRBJ2-4, with TRBD2 identical over 8 bases. CDR3 size: 15 residues. In germline, CDR1 is SGHAT, CDR2 FQNNGV. Trimming at V came to 3 bases and at J to 13 bases, leaving 14 bases not matched to a gene. For the CDR3, the DNA is TGTGCCAGCAGCTTTCAGGGCGGGAGGTTGAATGAGCAGTACTTC. Protein product: CASSFQGGRLNEQYF.

This clonotype was picked up many times. This rearrangement joins TRBV10-3 to TRBJ1-5, with D uncertain. Germline lookup yields CDR1 ENHRY and CDR2 SYGVKD. V shed 4 bases and J shed 0 bases, with 10 bases lying between them. This CDR3 is 15 amino acids long. The CDR3: CAISGTRYSNQPQHF. CDR3 in DNA: TGTGCCATCAGTGGGACGCGATATAGCAATCAGCCCCAGCATTTT.

This chain uses TRBV6-2 or TRBV6-3 with TRBJ1-5; 7 nucleotides match TRBD1. J was trimmed by 3 bases and V by 2 bases; bases with no gene match: 4. The germline gives CDR1 MNHEY, CDR2 SVGEGT. CDR3 length: 15 amino acids. The CDR3 protein is CASSYLGQANQPQHF. The CDR3 coding sequence is TGTGCCAGCAGTTACCTTGGACAGGCCAATCAGCCCCAGCATTTT.

This rearrangement joins TRBV10-3 to TRBJ2-3; TRBD2 matches 7 bases. V trimming: 8 bases; J trimming: 1 base; junction bases outside the gene matches: 6. The germline V gene has CDR1 ENHRY and CDR2 SYGVKD. The CDR3 contains 14 residues. The DNA of the CDR3 is TGTGCCATCTTGGCGGGGGACCGCACAGATACGCAGTATTTT. It codes for CAILAGDRTDTQYF.

CDR3 residues: CSVESGLVGAQETQYF. The CDR3 region has the DNA TGCAGCGTTGAAAGTGGACTAGTGGGGGCCCAAGAGACCCAGTACTTC. The chain has TRBV29-1 and TRBJ2-5, with a weak D call TRBD2 (7 bases). Trimming removed 2 bases at V and 1 base at J, with 17 bases between. Germline CDR1 is SQVTM and CDR2 is ANQGSEA. This CDR3 has 16 residues.

This clonotype was found many times. The chain is built from TRBV7-9 and TRBJ2-7, with D hard to call. V lost 5 bases and J lost 6, with 20 bases in between. Germline CDR1 and CDR2: SEHNR and FQNEAQ (reference sequence). The CDR3 totals 15 residues. CDR3 coding DNA: TGTGCCAGCAGCCTCCCTCGTGGTCGCTCAACCGAGCAGTACTTC. Its translation is CASSLPRGRSTEQYF.

A word on this clonotype: A junction end diverges from the germline sequence, so it may reflect a read error. V and J are TRBV20-1 and TRBJ2-2, with a tentative D call TRBD1 (6 bases). Germline loops: CDR1 DFQATT, CDR2 SNEGSKA (reference sequence). The CDR3 has 14 residues. The CDR3 sequence is CSASGQGYTGERFF. The DNA for the CDR3 is TGCAGTGCTAGCGGGCAGGGGTACACCGGGGAGCGGTTTTTT.

V and J are TRBV10-3 and TRBJ1-1; possible D gene TRBD1, 5 bases. The CDR3 contains 12 residues. Germline loops: CDR1 ENHRY, CDR2 SYGVKD. Trimming cost V 6 bases and J 10 bases, with 15 bases left between them. CDR3 in DNA: TGTGCCATCAGCAATAACCGGGACCCAGCTTTCTTT. Translation: CAISNNRDPAFF.

This clonotype was counted only a few times. The chain is built from TRBV18 and TRBJ2-3, with 7 bases fitting TRBD1. Trimming cost V 3 bases and J 6 bases; bases outside gene matches: 6. CDR3 size: 14 residues. CDR1 KGHSH and CDR2 LQKENI come from the germline V gene. The CDR3 coding sequence is TGTGCCAGCTCACCCCTTGAGACAGGGGATACGCAGTATTTT. Translation gives CASSPLETGDTQYF.

This clonotype was counted at least ten times. V gene TRBV6-5 combines with J gene TRBJ1-2, with 7 bases lining up with TRBD1. The CDR3 contains 14 residues. The V gene's germline CDR1 is MNHEY and CDR2 SVGAGI. The V segment lost 6 bases and the J segment 7 bases; nucleotides outside the gene matches: 11. The CDR3 DNA reads as TGTGCCAGCAGGAGCCTGACTGACAGGGCTGGCTACACCTTC. This encodes CASRSLTDRAGYTF.

The V call is TRBV20-1, the J call TRBJ2-1; 9 bases match TRBD2. Trimming removed 2 bases from V and 0 bases from J; junction bases left unmatched: 8. The germline V gene has CDR1 DFQATT and CDR2 SNEGSKA (reference sequence). The CDR3 length is 17 residues. The CDR3 DNA sequence: TGCAGTGCTAGACTGCCTAGCGGGAAGAGCTCCTACAATGAGCAGTTCTTC. Encoded protein: CSARLPSGKSSYNEQFF.

In its sample, this clonotype was seen many times. The rearrangement uses TRBV5-1 and TRBJ1-2; maybe TRBD1 (6 bases). The V end was cut by 0 bases, the J end by 8 bases, with 11 bases between. Germline assignment: CDR1 SGHRS and CDR2 YFSETQ. There are 13 residues in the CDR3. The DNA of the CDR3 is TGCGCCAGCAGCTTGGTACAGGGAGGAGGCTACACCTTC. It encodes CASSLVQGGGYTF.

This clonotype was picked up many times. The gene calls are TRBV29-1 and TRBJ2-1; 8 nucleotides align to TRBD2. Germline V gene sequence: CDR1 SQVTM, CDR2 ANQGSEA. CDR3 length equals 12 residues. V lost 7 bases to trimming and J lost 6 bases; unmatched junction nucleotides: 5. DNA of the CDR3: TGCAGCGCCGGGACTAGAGGCAATGAGCAGTTCTTC. Amino acids: CSAGTRGNEQFF.